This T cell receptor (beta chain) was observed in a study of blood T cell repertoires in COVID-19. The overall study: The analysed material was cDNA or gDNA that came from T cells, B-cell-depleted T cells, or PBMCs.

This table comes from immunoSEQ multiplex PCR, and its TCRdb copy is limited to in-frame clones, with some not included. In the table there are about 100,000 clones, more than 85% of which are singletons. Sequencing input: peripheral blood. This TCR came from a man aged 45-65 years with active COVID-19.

The CDR3 sequence: CASSVDGGGPTPETQYF. The CDR3 nucleotides read TGTGCCAGCAGCGTAGACGGGGGAGGTCCCACTCCAGAGACCCAGTACTTC. The chain links TRBV9 to TRBJ2-5; D possibly corresponds to TRBD2 (6 bases). CDR3 size: 17 residues. Trimming took off 0 bases at V and 4 bases at J, with 19 bases between the two ends. The germline gives CDR1 SGDLS, CDR2 YYNGEE.